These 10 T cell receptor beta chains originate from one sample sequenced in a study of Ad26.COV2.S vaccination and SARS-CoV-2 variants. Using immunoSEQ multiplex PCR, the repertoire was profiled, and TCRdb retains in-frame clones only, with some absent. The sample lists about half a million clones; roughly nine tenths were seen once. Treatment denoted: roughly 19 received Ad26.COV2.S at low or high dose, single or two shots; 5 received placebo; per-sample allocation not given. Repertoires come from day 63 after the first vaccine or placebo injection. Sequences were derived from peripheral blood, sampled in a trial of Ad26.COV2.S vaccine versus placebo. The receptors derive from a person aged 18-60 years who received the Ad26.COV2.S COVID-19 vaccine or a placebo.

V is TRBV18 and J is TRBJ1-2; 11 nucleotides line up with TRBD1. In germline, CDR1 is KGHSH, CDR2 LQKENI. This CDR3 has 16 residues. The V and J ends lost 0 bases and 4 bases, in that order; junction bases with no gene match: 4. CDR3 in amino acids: CASSPPPGQGGYGYTF. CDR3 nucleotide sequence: TGTGCCAGCTCACCACCGCCGGGACAGGGGGGCTATGGCTACACCTTC.

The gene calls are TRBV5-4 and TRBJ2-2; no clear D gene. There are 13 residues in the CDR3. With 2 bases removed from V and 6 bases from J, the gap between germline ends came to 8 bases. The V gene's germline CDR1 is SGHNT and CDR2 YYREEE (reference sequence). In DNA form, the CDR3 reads TGTGCCAGCAGCTTTATGGCCTCCGGGGAGCTGTTTTTT. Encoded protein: CASSFMASGELFF.

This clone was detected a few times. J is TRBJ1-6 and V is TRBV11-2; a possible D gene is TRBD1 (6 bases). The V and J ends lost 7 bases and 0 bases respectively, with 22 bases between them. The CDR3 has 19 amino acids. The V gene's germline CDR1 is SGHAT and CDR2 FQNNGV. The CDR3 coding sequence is TGTGCCAGCACCCTTATAGGGCCGGCAGGGGACTCCTATAATTCACCCCTCCACTTT. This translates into CASTLIGPAGDSYNSPLHF. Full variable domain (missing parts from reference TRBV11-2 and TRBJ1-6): EAGVAQSPRYKIIEKRQSVAFWCNPISGHATLYWYQQILGQGPKLLIQFQNNGVVDDSQLPKDRFSAERLKGVDSTLKIQPAKLEDSAVYLCASTLIGPAGDSYNSPLHFGNGTRLTVT.

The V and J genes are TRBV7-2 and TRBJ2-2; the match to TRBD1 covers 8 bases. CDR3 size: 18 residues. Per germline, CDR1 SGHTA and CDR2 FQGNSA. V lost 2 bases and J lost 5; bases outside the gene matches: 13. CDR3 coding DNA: TGTGCCAGCAGCTTAAGCAGACAGGGGAAGCTGTGGACCGGGGAGCTGTTTTTT. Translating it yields CASSLSRQGKLWTGELFF. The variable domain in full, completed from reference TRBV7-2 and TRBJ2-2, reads GAGVSQSPSNKVTEKGKDVELRCDPISGHTALYWYRQSLGQGLEFLIYFQGNSAPDKSGLPSDRFSAERTGGSVSTLTIQRTQQEDSAVYLCASSLSRQGKLWTGELFFGEGSRLTVL.

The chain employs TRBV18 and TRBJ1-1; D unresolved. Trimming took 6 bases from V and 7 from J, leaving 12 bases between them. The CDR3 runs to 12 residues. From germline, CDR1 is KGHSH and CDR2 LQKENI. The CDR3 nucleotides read TGTGCCAGCTCGCTTATAGACGTTGAAGCTTTCTTT. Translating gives CASSLIDVEAFF.

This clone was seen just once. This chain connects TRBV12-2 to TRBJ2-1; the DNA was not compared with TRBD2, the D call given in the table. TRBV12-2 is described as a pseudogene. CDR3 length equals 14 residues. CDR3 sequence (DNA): TGTGCAAGTCGCTTTAACGGGTCCTACAATGAGCAGTTCTTC. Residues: CASRFNGSYNEQFF.

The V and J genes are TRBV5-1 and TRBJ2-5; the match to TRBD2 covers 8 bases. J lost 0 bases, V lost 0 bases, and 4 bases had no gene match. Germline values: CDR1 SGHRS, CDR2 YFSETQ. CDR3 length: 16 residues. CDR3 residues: CASSLGSGGHQETQYF. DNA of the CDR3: TGCGCCAGCAGCTTGGGGAGCGGGGGCCACCAAGAGACCCAGTACTTC.

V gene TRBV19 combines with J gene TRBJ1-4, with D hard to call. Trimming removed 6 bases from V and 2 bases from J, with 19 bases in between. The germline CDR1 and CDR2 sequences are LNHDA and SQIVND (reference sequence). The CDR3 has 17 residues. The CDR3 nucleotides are TGTGCCAGTAGGCCGCCTCTGGGTGTGGGGACTAATGAAAAACTGTTTTTT. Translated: CASRPPLGVGTNEKLFF.

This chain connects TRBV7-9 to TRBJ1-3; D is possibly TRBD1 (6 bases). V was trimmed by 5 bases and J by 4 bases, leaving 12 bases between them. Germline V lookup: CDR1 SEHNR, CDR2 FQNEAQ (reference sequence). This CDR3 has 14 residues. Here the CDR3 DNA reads TGTGCCAGCAGCCGGACAGCGTTAGGAAACACCATATATTTT. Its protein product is CASSRTALGNTIYF.

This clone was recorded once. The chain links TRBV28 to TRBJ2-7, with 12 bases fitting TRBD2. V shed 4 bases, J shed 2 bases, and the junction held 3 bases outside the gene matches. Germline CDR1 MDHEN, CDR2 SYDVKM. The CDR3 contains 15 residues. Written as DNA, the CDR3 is TGTGCCAGCAGTTCACTAGCGGGAGGTACCTACGAGCAGTACTTC. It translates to CASSSLAGGTYEQYF.